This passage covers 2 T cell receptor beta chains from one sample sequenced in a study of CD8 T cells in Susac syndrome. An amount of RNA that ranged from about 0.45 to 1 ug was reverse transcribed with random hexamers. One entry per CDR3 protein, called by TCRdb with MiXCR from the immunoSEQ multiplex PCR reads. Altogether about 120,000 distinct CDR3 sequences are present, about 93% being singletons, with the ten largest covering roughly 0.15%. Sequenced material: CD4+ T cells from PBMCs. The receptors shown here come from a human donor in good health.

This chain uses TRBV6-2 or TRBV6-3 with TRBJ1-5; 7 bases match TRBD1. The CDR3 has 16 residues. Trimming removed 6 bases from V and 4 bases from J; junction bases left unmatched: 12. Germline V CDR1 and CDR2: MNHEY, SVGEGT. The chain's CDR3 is CASSRDSGGGNQPQHF. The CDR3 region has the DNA TGTGCCAGCAGCCGGGACAGCGGTGGAGGAAATCAGCCCCAGCATTTT.

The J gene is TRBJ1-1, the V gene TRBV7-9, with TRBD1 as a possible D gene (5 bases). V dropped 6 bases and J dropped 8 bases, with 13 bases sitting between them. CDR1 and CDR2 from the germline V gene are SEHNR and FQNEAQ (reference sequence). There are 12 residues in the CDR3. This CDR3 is CASSPEGLEAFF. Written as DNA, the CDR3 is TGTGCCAGCAGTCCGGAGGGGCTGGAAGCTTTCTTT.